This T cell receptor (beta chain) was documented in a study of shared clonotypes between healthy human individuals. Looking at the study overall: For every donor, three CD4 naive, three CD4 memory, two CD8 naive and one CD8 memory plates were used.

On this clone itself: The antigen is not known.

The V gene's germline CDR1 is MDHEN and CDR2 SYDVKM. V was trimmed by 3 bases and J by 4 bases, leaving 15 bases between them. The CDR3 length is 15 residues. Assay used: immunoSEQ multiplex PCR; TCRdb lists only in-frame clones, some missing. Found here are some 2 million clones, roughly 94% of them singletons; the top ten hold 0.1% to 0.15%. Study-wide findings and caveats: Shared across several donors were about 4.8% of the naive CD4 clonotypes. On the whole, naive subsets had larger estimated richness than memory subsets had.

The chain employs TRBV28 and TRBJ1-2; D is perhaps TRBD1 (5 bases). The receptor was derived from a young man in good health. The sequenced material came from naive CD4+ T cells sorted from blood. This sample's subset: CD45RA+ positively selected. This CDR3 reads CASSLGPGTGYGYTF. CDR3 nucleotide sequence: TGTGCCAGCAGTTTGGGGCCCGGGACGGGCTATGGCTACACCTTC.